This T cell receptor beta chain is from a study of glioma-infiltrating T cells. General study findings and limits: Above-expected tissue-blood divergence occurred in all gliomas, most in low-grade ones. Only very few CDR3 sequences appeared in both tissue and blood.

This clonotype came up many times. Its antigen remains unknown. Using RNA template, CDR3s of TCR alpha and beta were amplified with iRepertoire arm-PCR. Input was 100-400 ng of tissue mRNA or PBMC total RNA. TCRdb processed the multiplex PCR reads anew with MiXCR; each CDR3 protein has one entry. The table shows approximately 120,000 distinct CDR3 sequences, with under 30% occurring only once. Looked up from germline, CDR1 is SQVTM and CDR2 is ANQGSEA. This CDR3 contains 11 residues. The V and J ends lost 7 bases and 5 bases respectively, with 9 bases between them. The rearrangement uses TRBV29-1 and TRBJ2-1; D not certain. The sequence was obtained from a human donor with low-grade glioma or glioblastoma, undergoing nonglioma brain surgery, or in good health (not recorded which). Sequencing was carried out using glioma tissue, nonneoplastic brain tissue, or PBMCs (not recorded which). CDR3 sequence reads: CSDEIHNEQFF. CDR3 coding DNA: TGCAGCGACGAGATCCACAATGAGCAGTTCTTC.